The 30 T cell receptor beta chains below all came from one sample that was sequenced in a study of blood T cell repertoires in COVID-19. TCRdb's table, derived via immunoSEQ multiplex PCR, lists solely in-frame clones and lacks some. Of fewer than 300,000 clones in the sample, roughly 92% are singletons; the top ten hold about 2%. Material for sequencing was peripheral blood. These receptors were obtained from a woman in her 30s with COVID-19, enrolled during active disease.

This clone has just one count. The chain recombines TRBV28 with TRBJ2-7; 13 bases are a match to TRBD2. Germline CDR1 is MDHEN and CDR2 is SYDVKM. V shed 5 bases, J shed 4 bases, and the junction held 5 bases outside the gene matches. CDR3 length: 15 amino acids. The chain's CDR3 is CASSPGLAGVYEQYF. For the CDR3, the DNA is TGTGCCAGCAGTCCCGGACTAGCGGGAGTGTACGAGCAGTACTTC. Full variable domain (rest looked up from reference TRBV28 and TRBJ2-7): DVKVTQSSRYLVKRTGEKVFLECVQDMDHENMFWYRQDPGLGLRLIYFSYDVKMKEKGDIPEGYSVSREKKERFSLILESASTNQTSMYLCASSPGLAGVYEQYFGPGTRLTVT.

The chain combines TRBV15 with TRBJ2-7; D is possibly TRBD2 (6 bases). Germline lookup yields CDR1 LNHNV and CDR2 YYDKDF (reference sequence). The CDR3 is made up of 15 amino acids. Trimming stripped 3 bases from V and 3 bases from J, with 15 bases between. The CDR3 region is CATSRKGLQNYEQYF. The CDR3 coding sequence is TGTGCCACCAGCAGGAAGGGACTGCAGAACTACGAGCAGTACTTC.

CDR3 in amino acids: CASSQHRGPHQPQHF. CDR3 sequence (DNA): TGTGCCAGCAGCCAGCACAGGGGGCCCCATCAGCCCCAGCATTTT. The chain combines TRBV3-1 (or the pseudogene TRBV3-2) with TRBJ1-5; 9 bases are a match to TRBD1. J gave up 5 bases and V 3 bases, and 5 bases lay outside the gene matches. Germline CDR1 is LGHDT and CDR2 is YNNKEL (reference sequence). The CDR3 is 15 residues long.

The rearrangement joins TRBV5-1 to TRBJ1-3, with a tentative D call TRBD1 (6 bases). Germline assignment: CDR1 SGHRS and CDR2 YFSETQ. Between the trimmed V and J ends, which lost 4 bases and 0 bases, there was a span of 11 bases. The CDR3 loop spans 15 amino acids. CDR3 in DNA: TGCGCCAGCAGCCCGAGGACAGACTCTGGAAACACCATATATTTT. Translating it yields CASSPRTDSGNTIYF.

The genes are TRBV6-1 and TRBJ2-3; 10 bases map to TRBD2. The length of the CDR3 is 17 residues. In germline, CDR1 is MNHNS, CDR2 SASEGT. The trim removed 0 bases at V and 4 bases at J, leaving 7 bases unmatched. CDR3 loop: CASSEALLAGAPDTQYF. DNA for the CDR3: TGTGCCAGCAGTGAAGCGCTCCTAGCGGGAGCCCCAGATACGCAGTATTTT.

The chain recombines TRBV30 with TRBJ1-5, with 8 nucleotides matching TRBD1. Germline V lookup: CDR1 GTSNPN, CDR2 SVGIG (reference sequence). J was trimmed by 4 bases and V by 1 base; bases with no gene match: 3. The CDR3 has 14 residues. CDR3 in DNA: TGTGCCTGGAGTGCAGGGGGCCCTAATCAGCCCCAGCATTTT. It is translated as CAWSAGGPNQPQHF.

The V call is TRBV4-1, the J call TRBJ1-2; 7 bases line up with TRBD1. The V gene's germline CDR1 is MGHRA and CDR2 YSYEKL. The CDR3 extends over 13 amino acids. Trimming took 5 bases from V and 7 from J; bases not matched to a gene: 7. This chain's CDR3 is CASSVTGIAGYTF. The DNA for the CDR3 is TGCGCCAGCAGCGTGACAGGGATCGCTGGCTACACCTTC.

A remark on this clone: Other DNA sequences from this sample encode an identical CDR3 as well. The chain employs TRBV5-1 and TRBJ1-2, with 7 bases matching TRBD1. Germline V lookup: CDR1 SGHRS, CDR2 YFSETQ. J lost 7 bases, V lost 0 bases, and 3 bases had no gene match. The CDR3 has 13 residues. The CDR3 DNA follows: TGCGCCAGCAGCTTGGGGACAGGAGGTGGCTACACCTTC. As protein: CASSLGTGGGYTF.

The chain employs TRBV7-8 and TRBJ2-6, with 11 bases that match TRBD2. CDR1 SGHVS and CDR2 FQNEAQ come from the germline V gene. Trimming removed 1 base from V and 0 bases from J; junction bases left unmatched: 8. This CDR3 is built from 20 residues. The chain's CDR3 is CASSLGKLAGARSGANVLTF. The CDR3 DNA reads TGTGCCAGCAGCTTAGGAAAACTAGCGGGAGCCCGCTCTGGGGCCAACGTCCTGACTTTC.

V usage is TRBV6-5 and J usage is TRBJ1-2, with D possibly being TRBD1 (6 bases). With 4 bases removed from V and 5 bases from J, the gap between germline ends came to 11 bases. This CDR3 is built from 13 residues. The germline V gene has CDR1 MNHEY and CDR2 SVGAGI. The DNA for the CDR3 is TGTGCCAGCAGTTTCGGACAGCCTTATGGCTACACCTTC. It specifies CASSFGQPYGYTF.

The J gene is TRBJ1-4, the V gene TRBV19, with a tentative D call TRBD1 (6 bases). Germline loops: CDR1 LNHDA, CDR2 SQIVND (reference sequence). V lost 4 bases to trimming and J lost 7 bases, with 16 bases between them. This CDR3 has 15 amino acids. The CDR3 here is CASSSARTDREKLFF. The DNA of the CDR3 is TGTGCCAGTAGTAGCGCCCGGACAGACCGTGAAAAACTGTTTTTT. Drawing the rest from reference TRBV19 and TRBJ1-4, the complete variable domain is DGGITQSPKYLFRKEGQNVTLSCEQNLNHDAMYWYRQDPGQGLRLIYYSQIVNDFQKGDIAEGYSVSREKKESFPLTVTSAQKNPTAFYLCASSSARTDREKLFFGSGTQLSVL.

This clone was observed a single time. CDR3 in amino acids: CASSPGTGGTEQFF. CDR3 in DNA: TGTGCCAGCAGTCCCGGGACAGGGGGAACTGAGCAGTTCTTC. The rearrangement uses TRBV6-4 and TRBJ2-1; TRBD1 agrees at 11 bases. Trimming cost V 5 bases and J 9 bases; bases outside gene matches: 6. The CDR3 is 14 amino acids. Germline V lookup: CDR1 MRHNA, CDR2 SNTAGT.

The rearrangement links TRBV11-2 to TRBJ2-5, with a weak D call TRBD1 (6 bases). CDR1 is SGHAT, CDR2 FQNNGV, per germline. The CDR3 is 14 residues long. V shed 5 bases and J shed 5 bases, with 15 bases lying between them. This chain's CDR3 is CASSQNRASETQYF. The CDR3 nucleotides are TGTGCCAGCAGCCAAAACAGGGCGTCGGAGACCCAGTACTTC. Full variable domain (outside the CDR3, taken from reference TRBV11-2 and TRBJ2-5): EAGVAQSPRYKIIEKRQSVAFWCNPISGHATLYWYQQILGQGPKLLIQFQNNGVVDDSQLPKDRFSAERLKGVDSTLKIQPAKLEDSAVYLCASSQNRASETQYFGPGTRLLVL.

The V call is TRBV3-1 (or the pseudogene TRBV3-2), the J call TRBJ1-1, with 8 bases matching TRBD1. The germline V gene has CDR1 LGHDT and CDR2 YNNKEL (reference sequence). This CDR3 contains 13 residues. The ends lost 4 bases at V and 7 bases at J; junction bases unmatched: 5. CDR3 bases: TGTGCCAGCAGCCTGACAGGGGAGATTGAAGCTTTCTTT. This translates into CASSLTGEIEAFF.

DNA for the CDR3: TGTGCCTGGAGTACTTCCATCTACGAGCAGTACTTC. Protein: CAWSTSIYEQYF. V and J are TRBV30 and TRBJ2-7, with D hard to call. Trimming shortened V by 2 bases and J by 3 bases, and 8 bases separated the two germline ends. This CDR3 contains 12 residues. The germline CDR1 and CDR2 sequences are GTSNPN and SVGIG (reference sequence).

The CDR3 DNA follows: TGTGCCAGCAAGAAAGGGGAAACTGAAGCTTTCTTT. This translates into CASKKGETEAFF. This chain connects TRBV12-3 or TRBV12-4 to TRBJ1-1, with a weak D call TRBD1 (5 bases). The CDR3 extends over 12 amino acids. Trimming took 7 bases from V and 5 from J, leaving 11 bases between them.

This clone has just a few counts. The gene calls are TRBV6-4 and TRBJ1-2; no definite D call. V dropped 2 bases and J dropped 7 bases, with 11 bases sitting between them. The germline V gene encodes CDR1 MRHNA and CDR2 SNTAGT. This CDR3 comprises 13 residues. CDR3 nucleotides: TGTGCCAGCAGTGACGGTGGGCGTACTGGCTACACCTTC. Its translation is CASSDGGRTGYTF.

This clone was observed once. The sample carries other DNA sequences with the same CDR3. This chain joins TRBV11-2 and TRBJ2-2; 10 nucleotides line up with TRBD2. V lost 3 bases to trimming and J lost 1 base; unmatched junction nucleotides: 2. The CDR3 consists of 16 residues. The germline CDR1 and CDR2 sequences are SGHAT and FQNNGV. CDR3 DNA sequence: TGTGCCAGCAGCTTGAGGACTAGCGGGAACACCGGGGAGCTGTTTTTT. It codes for CASSLRTSGNTGELFF.

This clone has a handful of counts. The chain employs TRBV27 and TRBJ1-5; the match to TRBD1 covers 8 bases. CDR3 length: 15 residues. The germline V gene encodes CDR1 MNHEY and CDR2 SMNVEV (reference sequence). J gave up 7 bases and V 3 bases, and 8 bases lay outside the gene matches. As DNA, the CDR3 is TGTGCCAGCAGTTTCTCGACAGGGGATCGCCAGCCCCAGCATTTT. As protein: CASSFSTGDRQPQHF.

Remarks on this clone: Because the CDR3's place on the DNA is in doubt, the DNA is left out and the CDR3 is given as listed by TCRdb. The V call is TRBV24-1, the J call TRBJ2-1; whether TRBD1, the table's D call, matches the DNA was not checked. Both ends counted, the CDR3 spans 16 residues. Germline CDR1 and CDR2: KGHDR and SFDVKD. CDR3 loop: CATSDSGQGILDEQFF.

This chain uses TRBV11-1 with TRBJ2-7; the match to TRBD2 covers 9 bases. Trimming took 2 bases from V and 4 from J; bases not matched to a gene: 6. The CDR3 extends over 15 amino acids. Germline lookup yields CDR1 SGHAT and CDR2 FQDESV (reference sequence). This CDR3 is CASSLLAGGPYEQYF. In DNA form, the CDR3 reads TGTGCCAGCAGCTTACTTGCGGGAGGGCCTTACGAGCAGTACTTC.

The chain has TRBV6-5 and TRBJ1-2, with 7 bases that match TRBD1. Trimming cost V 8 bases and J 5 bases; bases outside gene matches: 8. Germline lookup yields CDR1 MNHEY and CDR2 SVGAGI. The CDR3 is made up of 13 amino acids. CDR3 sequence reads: CASRRAGGYGYTF. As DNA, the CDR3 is TGTGCCAGCCGGAGGGCAGGGGGATATGGCTACACCTTC.

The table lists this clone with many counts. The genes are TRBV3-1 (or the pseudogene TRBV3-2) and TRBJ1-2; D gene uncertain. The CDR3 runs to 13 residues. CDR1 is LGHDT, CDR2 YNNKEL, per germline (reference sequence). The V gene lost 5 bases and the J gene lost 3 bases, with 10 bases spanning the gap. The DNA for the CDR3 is TGTGCCAGCAGCAGAGAAGCGGACTATGGCTACACCTTC. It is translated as CASSREADYGYTF.

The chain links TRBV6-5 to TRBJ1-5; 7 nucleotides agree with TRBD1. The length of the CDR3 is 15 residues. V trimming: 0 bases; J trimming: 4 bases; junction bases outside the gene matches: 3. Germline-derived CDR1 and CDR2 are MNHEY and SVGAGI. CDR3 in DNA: TGTGCCAGCAGTTACTCAGTACAGGGGAATCAGCCCCAGCATTTT. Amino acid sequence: CASSYSVQGNQPQHF.

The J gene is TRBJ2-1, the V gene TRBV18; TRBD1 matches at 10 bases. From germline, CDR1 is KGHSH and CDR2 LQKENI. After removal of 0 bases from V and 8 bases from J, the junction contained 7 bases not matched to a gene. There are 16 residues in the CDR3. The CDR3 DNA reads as TGTGCCAGCTCACCACCACGCCGGGACAGGGGCGATGAGCAGTTCTTC. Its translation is CASSPPRRDRGDEQFF. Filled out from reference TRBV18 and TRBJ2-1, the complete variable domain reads NAGVMQNPRHLVRRRGQEARLRCSPMKGHSHVYWYRQLPEEGLKFMVYLQKENIIDESGMPKERFSAEFPKEGPSILRIQQVVRGDSAAYFCASSPPRRDRGDEQFFGPGTRLTVL.

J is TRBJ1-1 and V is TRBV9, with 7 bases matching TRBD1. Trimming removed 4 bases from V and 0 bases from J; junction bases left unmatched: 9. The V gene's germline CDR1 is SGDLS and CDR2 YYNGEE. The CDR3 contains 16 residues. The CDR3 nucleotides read TGTGCCAGCAGCCATCCAAGACAGGGAATGAACACTGAAGCTTTCTTT. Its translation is CASSHPRQGMNTEAFF. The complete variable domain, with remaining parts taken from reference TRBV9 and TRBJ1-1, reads DSGVTQTPKHLITATGQRVTLRCSPRSGDLSVYWYQQSLDQGLQFLIQYYNGEERAKGNILERFSAQQFPDLHSELNLSSLELGDSALYFCASSHPRQGMNTEAFFGQGTRLTVV.

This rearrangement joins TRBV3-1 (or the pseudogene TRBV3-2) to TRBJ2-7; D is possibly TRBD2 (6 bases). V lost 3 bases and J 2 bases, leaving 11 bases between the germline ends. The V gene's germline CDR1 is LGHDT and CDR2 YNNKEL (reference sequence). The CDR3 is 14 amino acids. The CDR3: CASSHRDFPYEQYF. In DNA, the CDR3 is TGTGCCAGCAGCCACCGGGACTTTCCCTACGAGCAGTACTTC.

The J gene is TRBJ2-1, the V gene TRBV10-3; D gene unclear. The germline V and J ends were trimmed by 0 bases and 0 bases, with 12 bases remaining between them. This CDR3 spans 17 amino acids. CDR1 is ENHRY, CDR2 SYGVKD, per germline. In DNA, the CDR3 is TGTGCCATCAGTGAGTCAGAACAGTTGAGCTCCTACAATGAGCAGTTCTTC. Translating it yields CAISESEQLSSYNEQFF.

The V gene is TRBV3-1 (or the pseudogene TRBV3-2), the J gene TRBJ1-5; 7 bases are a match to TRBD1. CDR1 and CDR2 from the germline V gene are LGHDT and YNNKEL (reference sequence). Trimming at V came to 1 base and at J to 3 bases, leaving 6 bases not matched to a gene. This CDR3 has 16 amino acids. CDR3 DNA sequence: TGTGCCAGCAGCCAAGGGGGACAGCTTACCAATCAGCCCCAGCATTTT. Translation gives CASSQGGQLTNQPQHF.

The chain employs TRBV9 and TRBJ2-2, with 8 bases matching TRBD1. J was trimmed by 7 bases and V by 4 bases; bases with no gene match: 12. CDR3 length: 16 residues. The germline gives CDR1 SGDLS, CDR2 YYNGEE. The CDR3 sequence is CASSTPGGYWNGELFF. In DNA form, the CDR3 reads TGTGCCAGCAGCACCCCAGGGGGCTACTGGAACGGGGAGCTGTTTTTT.